These T cell receptor beta chains were read from a single sample in a study of shared clonotypes between healthy human individuals. TCRdb's copy holds only in-frame clones and misses some; the assay was immunoSEQ multiplex PCR. The data show some 500,000 clones, roughly four fifths seen once. The sequenced sample was PBMCs. Receptor source: a middle-aged woman in good health. Some clones in this sample may be carry-over from other donors' samples. CDR3s include the opening cysteine and the closing phenylalanine or tryptophan. Fields, in order: J gene, D gene, V gene, clone size, CDR3 protein, CDR3 DNA. A D gene is named only where the DNA matches it firmly. The size of a clone is reported for some rows only, either as once, few or many, or as a class for expanded clones.

J gene: TRBJ1-4
D gene: .
V gene: TRBV18
clone size: .
CDR3 protein: CASSPQQGKLFF
CDR3 DNA: TGTGCCAGCTCCCCCCAACAGGGCAAACTGTTTTTT

J gene: TRBJ1-1
D gene: .
V gene: TRBV5-1
clone size: .
CDR3 protein: CASSFTGASTEAFF
CDR3 DNA: TGCGCCAGCAGCTTTACGGGGGCGAGCACTGAAGCTTTCTTT

J gene: TRBJ2-7
D gene: .
V gene: TRBV10-2
clone size: .
CDR3 protein: CASSELGGSPSYEQYF
CDR3 DNA: TGCGCCAGCAGTGAGTTGGGGGGTTCCCCCTCCTACGAGCAGTACTTC

J gene: TRBJ1-5
D gene: .
V gene: TRBV30
clone size: .
CDR3 protein: CAWSVGYRDQPQHF
CDR3 DNA: TGTGCCTGGAGTGTGGGGTATAGGGATCAGCCCCAGCATTTT

J gene: TRBJ1-1
D gene: TRBD1
V gene: TRBV28
clone size: .
CDR3 protein: CASSLLAGGGEAFF
CDR3 DNA: TGTGCCAGCAGCCTCTTGGCAGGGGGAGGTGAAGCTTTCTTT

J gene: TRBJ2-7
D gene: TRBD2
V gene: TRBV19
clone size: few
CDR3 protein: CASSPTPGAGNSYEQYF
CDR3 DNA: TGTGCCAGTAGCCCAACCCCGGGAGCGGGAAATAGTTACGAGCAGTACTTC

J gene: TRBJ2-3
D gene: .
V gene: TRBV28
clone size: .
CDR3 protein: CASTALHDTQYF
CDR3 DNA: TGTGCCAGCACCGCGTTACATGATACGCAGTATTTT

J gene: TRBJ2-7
D gene: TRBD1
V gene: TRBV9
clone size: .
CDR3 protein: CASSVGTGASYEQYF
CDR3 DNA: TGTGCCAGCAGCGTGGGGACAGGGGCCTCCTACGAGCAGTACTTC

J gene: TRBJ2-5
D gene: .
V gene: TRBV4-3
clone size: .
CDR3 protein: CASSQEFRQTQYF
CDR3 DNA: TGCGCCAGCAGCCAAGAGTTTCGACAGACCCAGTACTTC

J gene: TRBJ2-5
D gene: .
V gene: TRBV25-1
clone size: .
CDR3 protein: CASSAGERAKETQYF
CDR3 DNA: TGTGCCAGCAGTGCTGGGGAGCGGGCAAAAGAGACCCAGTACTTC

J gene: TRBJ2-3
D gene: .
V gene: TRBV7-3
clone size: .
CDR3 protein: CASSPRPTDTQYF
CDR3 DNA: TGTGCCAGCAGCCCCCGCCCGACAGATACGCAGTATTTT

J gene: TRBJ1-1
D gene: .
V gene: TRBV18
clone size: .
CDR3 protein: CASSPSQSFNTEAFF
CDR3 DNA: TGTGCCAGCTCACCAAGTCAGAGTTTTAACACTGAAGCTTTCTTT

J gene: TRBJ2-1
D gene: .
V gene: TRBV5-6
clone size: .
CDR3 protein: CASSLGGKNSYNEQFF
CDR3 DNA: TGTGCCAGCAGCTTGGGAGGAAAAAACTCCTACAATGAGCAGTTCTTC

J gene: TRBJ2-7
D gene: TRBD1
V gene: TRBV5-1
clone size: once
CDR3 protein: CASSFLRQGYEQYF
CDR3 DNA: TGCGCCAGCAGCTTTCTCCGACAGGGCTACGAGCAGTACTTC

J gene: TRBJ2-1
D gene: TRBD2
V gene: TRBV4-2
clone size: .
CDR3 protein: CASSQASGNNEQFF
CDR3 DNA: TGTGCCAGCAGCCAAGCTAGCGGGAACAATGAGCAGTTCTTC

J gene: TRBJ1-5
D gene: .
V gene: TRBV9
clone size: .
CDR3 protein: CASSEFESNQPQHF
CDR3 DNA: TGTGCCAGCAGCGAGTTCGAGAGCAATCAGCCCCAGCATTTT

J gene: TRBJ1-2
D gene: .
V gene: TRBV27
clone size: .
CDR3 protein: CASKLGRGGYGYTF
CDR3 DNA: TGTGCCAGCAAGCTTGGGAGGGGGGGCTATGGCTACACCTTC

J gene: TRBJ1-4
D gene: .
V gene: TRBV18
clone size: few
CDR3 protein: CASSSLPPQEGNEKLFF
CDR3 DNA: TGTGCCAGCTCTTCCCTCCCGCCCCAGGAAGGGAATGAAAAACTGTTTTTT

J gene: TRBJ2-5
D gene: TRBD2
V gene: TRBV5-4
clone size: .
CDR3 protein: CASSSTEAGGRETQYF
CDR3 DNA: TGTGCCAGCAGCTCGACTGAAGCGGGAGGGAGGGAGACCCAGTACTTC

J gene: TRBJ2-3
D gene: TRBD2
V gene: TRBV9
clone size: .
CDR3 protein: CASSELAGGPTTGDTQYF
CDR3 DNA: TGTGCCAGCAGCGAGCTAGCGGGAGGGCCCACGACCGGAGATACGCAGTATTTT

J gene: TRBJ2-7
D gene: .
V gene: TRBV28
clone size: .
CDR3 protein: CASSYVRGGEQYF
CDR3 DNA: TGTGCCAGCAGTTATGTCAGGGGTGGCGAGCAGTACTTC

J gene: TRBJ1-2
D gene: .
V gene: TRBV5-1
clone size: .
CDR3 protein: CASSLGQKYGYTF
CDR3 DNA: TGCGCCAGCAGCTTGGGACAAAAGTATGGCTACACCTTC

J gene: TRBJ1-5
D gene: .
V gene: TRBV6-1
clone size: few
CDR3 protein: CASSERRGNQPQHF
CDR3 DNA: TGTGCCAGCAGTGAGCGCAGGGGCAATCAGCCCCAGCATTTT

J gene: TRBJ2-3
D gene: .
V gene: TRBV29-1
clone size: .
CDR3 protein: CSVESGGSTDTQYF
CDR3 DNA: TGCAGCGTTGAGAGCGGAGGGAGCACAGATACGCAGTATTTT

J gene: TRBJ2-2
D gene: .
V gene: TRBV11-3
clone size: .
CDR3 protein: CASSKYADTGELFF
CDR3 DNA: TGTGCCAGCAGCAAGTATGCGGACACCGGGGAGCTGTTTTTT

J gene: TRBJ2-7
D gene: TRBD1
V gene: TRBV2
clone size: many
CDR3 protein: CASRETGGLYEQYF
CDR3 DNA: TGTGCCAGCAGAGAGACAGGGGGTTTATACGAGCAGTACTTC

J gene: TRBJ2-7
D gene: TRBD1
V gene: TRBV10-3
clone size: .
CDR3 protein: CAISESTGDGEQYF
CDR3 DNA: TGTGCCATCAGTGAGTCGACAGGGGACGGAGAGCAGTACTTC

J gene: TRBJ2-3
D gene: TRBD2
V gene: TRBV7-3
clone size: .
CDR3 protein: CASSRLASEKDTQYF
CDR3 DNA: TGTGCCAGCAGCCGACTAGCGAGTGAGAAAGATACGCAGTATTTT

J gene: TRBJ2-1
D gene: .
V gene: TRBV29-1
clone size: .
CDR3 protein: CSVERPLSSYNEQFF
CDR3 DNA: TGCAGCGTTGAACGACCACTGAGCTCCTACAATGAGCAGTTCTTC

J gene: TRBJ2-7
D gene: .
V gene: TRBV5-4
clone size: .
CDR3 protein: CASSLGGSYYEQYF
CDR3 DNA: TGTGCCAGCAGCTTGGGGGGATCGTACTACGAGCAGTACTTC

J gene: TRBJ1-4
D gene: .
V gene: TRBV18
clone size: .
CDR3 protein: CASSPREAIATNEKLFF
CDR3 DNA: TGTGCCAGCTCACCACGCGAGGCAATAGCAACTAATGAAAAACTGTTTTTT

J gene: TRBJ1-5
D gene: TRBD1
V gene: TRBV5-5
clone size: .
CDR3 protein: CASSPTGEGNQPQHF
CDR3 DNA: TGTGCCAGCAGCCCCACAGGGGAGGGCAATCAGCCCCAGCATTTT

J gene: TRBJ1-5
D gene: .
V gene: TRBV30
clone size: few
CDR3 protein: CAWSFPHGQPQHF
CDR3 DNA: TGTGCCTGGAGTTTTCCGCATGGACAGCCCCAGCATTTT

J gene: TRBJ1-1
D gene: .
V gene: TRBV28
clone size: .
CDR3 protein: CASSLGGVGAFF
CDR3 DNA: TGTGCCAGCAGTTTAGGGGGGGTCGGCGCTTTCTTT

J gene: TRBJ1-5
D gene: .
V gene: TRBV18
clone size: .
CDR3 protein: CASSPSPPGSNQPQHF
CDR3 DNA: TGTGCCAGCTCACCATCCCCCCCTGGGAGCAATCAGCCCCAGCATTTT

J gene: TRBJ1-2
D gene: TRBD1
V gene: TRBV6-5
clone size: once
CDR3 protein: CASSYSVTGGAYGYTF
CDR3 DNA: TGTGCCAGCAGTTACTCGGTGACAGGGGGCGCTTACGGCTACACCTTC

J gene: TRBJ1-2
D gene: TRBD1
V gene: TRBV28
clone size: .
CDR3 protein: CASRLNRGGGYTF
CDR3 DNA: TGTGCCAGCAGACTTAACAGGGGGGGTGGCTACACCTTC

J gene: TRBJ2-7
D gene: .
V gene: TRBV9
clone size: .
CDR3 protein: CASSSSGAAYEQYF
CDR3 DNA: TGTGCCAGCAGCTCATCGGGGGCCGCCTACGAGCAGTACTTC

J gene: TRBJ1-2
D gene: .
V gene: TRBV30
clone size: .
CDR3 protein: CAWSRISYGYTF
CDR3 DNA: TGTGCCTGGAGCAGAATCTCCTATGGCTACACCTTC

J gene: TRBJ1-4
D gene: .
V gene: TRBV18
clone size: .
CDR3 protein: CASSPPRPSNEKLFF
CDR3 DNA: TGTGCCAGCTCTCCCCCCCGACCGAGTAATGAAAAACTGTTTTTT

J gene: TRBJ1-1
D gene: .
V gene: TRBV9
clone size: .
CDR3 protein: CASSAHGDTEAFF
CDR3 DNA: TGTGCCAGCAGCGCTCATGGGGACACTGAAGCTTTCTTT

J gene: TRBJ2-7
D gene: TRBD2
V gene: TRBV5-1
clone size: many
CDR3 protein: CASSFMSSGRDEQYF
CDR3 DNA: TGCGCCAGCAGCTTTATGTCTAGCGGGAGAGACGAGCAGTACTTC

J gene: TRBJ1-2
D gene: TRBD1
V gene: TRBV28
clone size: .
CDR3 protein: CASSLQGDGYTF
CDR3 DNA: TGTGCCAGCAGCCTACAGGGGGACGGCTACACCTTC

J gene: TRBJ2-7
D gene: .
V gene: TRBV29-1
clone size: .
CDR3 protein: CSVEARSGYEQYF
CDR3 DNA: TGCAGCGTTGAAGCCCGCTCAGGGTACGAGCAGTACTTC

J gene: TRBJ2-7
D gene: TRBD1
V gene: TRBV28
clone size: .
CDR3 protein: CASSRAGQGAEQYF
CDR3 DNA: TGTGCCAGCAGTCGAGCCGGACAGGGCGCCGAGCAGTACTTC

J gene: TRBJ2-4
D gene: TRBD2
V gene: TRBV4-1
clone size: .
CDR3 protein: CASSHVSGKGNIQYF
CDR3 DNA: TGCGCCAGCAGCCACGTGAGCGGGAAGGGAAACATTCAGTACTTC

J gene: TRBJ2-1
D gene: .
V gene: TRBV7-3
clone size: once
CDR3 protein: CASRSPTRGKLDEQFF
CDR3 DNA: TGTGCCAGCAGGTCCCCGACTAGGGGAAAACTCGATGAGCAGTTCTTC

J gene: TRBJ1-2
D gene: .
V gene: TRBV28
clone size: .
CDR3 protein: CASSPRGYTNYGYTF
CDR3 DNA: TGTGCCAGCAGTCCGAGGGGATATACTAACTATGGCTACACCTTC

J gene: TRBJ1-4
D gene: TRBD1
V gene: TRBV7-8
clone size: .
CDR3 protein: CASSLDRVANEKLFF
CDR3 DNA: TGTGCCAGCAGTCTCGACAGGGTGGCTAATGAAAAACTGTTTTTT

J gene: TRBJ2-1
D gene: TRBD2
V gene: TRBV6-4
clone size: .
CDR3 protein: CASSVGGRGNEQFF
CDR3 DNA: TGTGCCAGCAGTGTGGGCGGGAGGGGCAATGAGCAGTTCTTC

J gene: TRBJ2-3
D gene: TRBD2
V gene: TRBV29-1
clone size: .
CDR3 protein: CSVPDQRGSPDTQYF
CDR3 DNA: TGCAGCGTCCCCGACCAGCGGGGGAGCCCAGATACGCAGTATTTT

J gene: TRBJ2-3
D gene: TRBD2
V gene: TRBV25-1
clone size: .
CDR3 protein: CASSVPGTSGDTQYF
CDR3 DNA: TGTGCCAGCAGTGTACCCGGGACTAGCGGGGATACGCAGTATTTT

J gene: TRBJ1-4
D gene: .
V gene: TRBV5-4
clone size: many
CDR3 protein: CASSSSRHANEKLFF
CDR3 DNA: TGTGCCAGCAGTTCGTCGCGTCACGCTAATGAAAAACTGTTTTTT

J gene: TRBJ2-1
D gene: .
V gene: TRBV5-1
clone size: .
CDR3 protein: CASSLGGVYNEQFF
CDR3 DNA: TGCGCCAGCAGCCTCGGGGGAGTTTACAATGAGCAGTTCTTC

J gene: TRBJ2-7
D gene: .
V gene: TRBV4-1
clone size: .
CDR3 protein: CASSQAAGYSYEQYF
CDR3 DNA: TGCGCCAGCAGCCAAGCCGCAGGGTACTCCTACGAGCAGTACTTC

J gene: TRBJ1-3
D gene: .
V gene: TRBV5-1
clone size: once
CDR3 protein: CASSSTGTGNTIYF
CDR3 DNA: TGCGCCAGCAGCTCAACAGGGACTGGAAACACCATATATTTT

J gene: TRBJ1-4
D gene: TRBD1
V gene: TRBV5-1
clone size: few
CDR3 protein: CASSPRTGHNEKLFF
CDR3 DNA: TGCGCCAGCAGCCCAAGGACAGGGCACAATGAAAAACTGTTTTTT

J gene: TRBJ2-7
D gene: TRBD2
V gene: TRBV7-4
clone size: .
CDR3 protein: CASSFGSGRTYEQYF
CDR3 DNA: TGTGCCAGCAGCTTTGGTAGCGGGAGGACCTACGAGCAGTACTTC

J gene: TRBJ1-5
D gene: .
V gene: TRBV28
clone size: .
CDR3 protein: CASSWGTGGQPQHF
CDR3 DNA: TGTGCCAGCAGTTGGGGAACCGGTGGTCAGCCCCAGCATTTT